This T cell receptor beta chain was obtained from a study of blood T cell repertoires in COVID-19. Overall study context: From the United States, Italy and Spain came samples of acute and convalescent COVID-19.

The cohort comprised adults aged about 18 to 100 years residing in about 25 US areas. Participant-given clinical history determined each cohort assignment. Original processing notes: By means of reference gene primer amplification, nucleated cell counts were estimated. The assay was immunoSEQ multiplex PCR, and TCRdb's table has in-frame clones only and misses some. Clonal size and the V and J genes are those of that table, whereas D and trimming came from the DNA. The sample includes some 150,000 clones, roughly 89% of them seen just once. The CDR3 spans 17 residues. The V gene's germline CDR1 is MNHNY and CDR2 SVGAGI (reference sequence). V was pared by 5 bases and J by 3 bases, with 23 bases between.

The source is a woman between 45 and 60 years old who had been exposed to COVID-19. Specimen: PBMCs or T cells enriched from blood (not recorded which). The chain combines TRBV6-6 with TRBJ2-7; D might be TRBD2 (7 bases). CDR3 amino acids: CASSPLGGGYGYYEQYF. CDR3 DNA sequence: TGTGCCAGCAGTCCCCTGGGAGGGGGTTACGGATACTACGAGCAGTACTTC.